The next 9 T cell receptor beta chains were all read from a single sample in a study of graft-versus-host responses after intestinal transplantation. The antigens of these receptors remain unknown. Here immunoSEQ multiplex PCR was the method, and the copy in TCRdb shows in-frame clones only, minus some. The sample includes roughly 39,000 clones, roughly 96% of them seen just once. The material was unstimulated CD8+ T cells sorted from spleen or lymph node cells, obtained before transplant. These receptors were obtained from a human donor who was the organ donor for an intestinal transplant.

This clone was recorded only once. This chain links TRBV7-9 with TRBJ1-1; D not certain. V lost 3 bases to trimming and J lost 7 bases, with 12 bases between them. Germline CDR1 and CDR2: SEHNR and FQNEAQ (reference sequence). This CDR3 spans 13 amino acids. The CDR3 loop is CASSFANGLEAFF. The CDR3 nucleotides are TGTGCCAGCAGCTTTGCTAATGGACTTGAAGCTTTCTTT.

In its sample, this clone was seen once. The chain couples TRBV5-6 to TRBJ2-3; D is unresolved. The germline V and J ends were trimmed by 1 base and 1 base, with 22 bases remaining between them. The CDR3 extends over 19 amino acids. The V gene's germline CDR1 is SGHDT and CDR2 YYEEEE. The CDR3 sequence: CASSLSLVGLLPRTDTQYF. The CDR3 DNA sequence: TGTGCCAGCAGCTTGTCTTTAGTAGGGCTCCTACCCCGCACAGATACGCAGTATTTT. The whole variable domain, filled in from reference TRBV5-6 and TRBJ2-3, reads DAGVTQSPTHLIKTRGQQVTLRCSPKSGHDTVSWYQQALGQGPQFIFQYYEEEERQRGNFPDRFSGHQFPNYSSELNVNALLLGDSALYLCASSLSLVGLLPRTDTQYFGPGTRLTVL.

The rearrangement links TRBV19 to TRBJ1-1, with 8 bases lining up with TRBD1. The V segment lost 9 bases and the J segment 3 bases; nucleotides outside the gene matches: 6. The CDR3 length is 13 residues. Germline V CDR1 and CDR2: LNHDA, SQIVND (reference sequence). CDR3 sequence reads: CASRTGWDTEAFF. The CDR3 coding sequence is TGTGCCAGCCGGACAGGGTGGGACACTGAAGCTTTCTTT. The full variable domain, with the rest looked up from reference TRBV19 and TRBJ1-1, is DGGITQSPKYLFRKEGQNVTLSCEQNLNHDAMYWYRQDPGQGLRLIYYSQIVNDFQKGDIAEGYSVSREKKESFPLTVTSAQKNPTAFYLCASRTGWDTEAFFGQGTRLTVV.

The table lists this clone with a count of one. The chain combines TRBV5-4 with TRBJ2-1; tentative D call: TRBD1 (7 bases). CDR3 length equals 15 residues. V gave up 1 base and J gave up 0 bases, with 8 bases separating them. The germline CDR1 and CDR2 sequences are SGHNT and YYREEE (reference sequence). The CDR3 DNA is TGTGCCAGCAGCTTGCAGGGGGGCTCCTACAATGAGCAGTTCTTC. Translating it yields CASSLQGGSYNEQFF.

This clone was seen once. V usage is TRBV5-6 and J usage is TRBJ2-1; 10 nucleotides align to TRBD1. Per the germline V gene, CDR1 is SGHDT and CDR2 is YYEEEE. V lost 2 bases to trimming and J lost 0 bases; unmatched junction nucleotides: 5. The CDR3 is 17 amino acids. This CDR3 reads CASSFPGQGSSYNEQFF. CDR3 DNA: TGTGCCAGCAGCTTTCCGGGACAGGGGAGCTCCTACAATGAGCAGTTCTTC.

The chain is built from TRBV4-2 and TRBJ1-2, with D possibly being TRBD1 (5 bases). Germline assignment: CDR1 LGHNA and CDR2 YNFKEQ. Trimming shortened V by 1 base and J by 0 bases, and 18 bases separated the two germline ends. The CDR3 spans 18 residues. The CDR3 sequence is CASSQVGSGVLANYGYTF. The CDR3 nucleotides are TGTGCCAGCAGCCAAGTGGGGTCGGGGGTTCTAGCTAACTATGGCTACACCTTC.

This chain links TRBV13 with TRBJ2-3; 7 bases are shared with TRBD2. The junction had 5 bases not matched to a gene; V was cut back by 6 bases and J by 2 bases. This CDR3 has 14 amino acids. Germline V gene sequence: CDR1 PRHDT, CDR2 FYEKMQ (reference sequence). The CDR3 DNA follows: TGTGCCAGCAGACGACTAGCCGACACAGATACGCAGTATTTT. This codes for CASRRLADTDTQYF.

The gene calls are TRBV4-3 and TRBJ2-5; 7 positions match TRBD2. J lost 5 bases, V lost 0 bases, and 6 bases had no gene match. The germline gives CDR1 LGHNA, CDR2 YSLEER. The CDR3 runs 15 residues. The CDR3: CASSQEIWGGETQYF. Written as DNA, the CDR3 is TGCGCCAGCAGCCAAGAAATATGGGGGGGGGAGACCCAGTACTTC.

The V call is TRBV13, the J call TRBJ2-2; D remains unclear. Germline CDR1 reads PRHDT; CDR2 reads FYEKMQ (reference sequence). V was clipped by 2 bases and J by 4 bases, with 8 bases between them. CDR3 size: 14 residues. The CDR3 spells CASSLRMGTGELFF. CDR3 DNA: TGTGCCAGCAGCTTACGGATGGGCACCGGGGAGCTGTTTTTT.